This is a list of T cell receptor beta chains from one sample in a study of chemoradiotherapy in HPV16-positive cancers. Sequenced by immunoSEQ multiplex PCR; TCRdb stores in-frame clones only, minus some. This sample carries about 68,000 clones, about 90% of them seen once, and the ten largest clones take 4.2%. The source was blood, collected from a patient who underwent chemoradiotherapy. The receptors were gathered from a human donor with HPV-associated anogenital cancer. Each CDR3 is given with its conserved first and last residue. The D gene is left open where the match is weak. Where a row states a size, it is once, few, many or the class of an expanded clone; other rows omit it.

v_gene	d_gene	abundance	j_gene	CDR3aa	CDR3nt
TRBV28	TRBD1	.	TRBJ1-5	CASSTLGQSINQPQHF	TGTGCCAGCAGCACCCTGGGACAGTCAATTAATCAGCCCCAGCATTTT
TRBV5-8	TRBD1	.	TRBJ2-6	CASTGTAGANVLTF	TGTGCCAGCACCGGGACAGCAGGGGCCAACGTCCTGACTTTC
TRBV30	TRBD1	few	TRBJ1-1	CAWNRDSWSEAFF	TGTGCCTGGAACCGGGACAGCTGGAGCGAAGCTTTCTTT
TRBV6-6	.	.	TRBJ2-7	CASSYDRKQYF	TGTGCCTCCAGTTACGACAGAAAGCAGTACTTC
TRBV28	.	.	TRBJ1-3	CASSLRGGSGNTIYF	TGTGCCAGCAGTTTACGAGGGGGCTCTGGAAACACCATATATTTT
TRBV20-1	.	once	TRBJ1-1	CSATENTEAFF	TGCAGTGCAACAGAGAACACTGAAGCTTTCTTT
TRBV29-1	.	.	TRBJ2-7	CSVDSQDYGEQYF	TGCAGCGTTGACTCACAGGACTACGGGGAGCAGTACTTC
TRBV6-1	.	few	TRBJ2-7	CASESGPTLNEQYF	TGTGCCAGTGAATCGGGTCCTACCCTAAACGAGCAGTACTTC
TRBV28	.	.	TRBJ2-5	CASSLLSTGPETQYF	TGTGCCAGCAGTTTACTCTCGACAGGACCAGAGACCCAGTACTTC
TRBV29-1	.	few	TRBJ2-5	CSVEGPPQYF	TGCAGCGTTGAGGGCCCCCCGCAGTACTTC
TRBV5-4	TRBD1	once	TRBJ2-3	CASSREGQPTDTQYF	TGTGCCAGCAGTAGAGAGGGACAGCCCACAGATACGCAGTATTTT
TRBV9	.	.	TRBJ2-3	CASSPGGGLSDTQYF	TGTGCCAGCAGCCCCGGTGGGGGGCTCTCAGATACGCAGTATTTT
TRBV7-9	.	.	TRBJ2-7	CASSLSLGGYEQYF	TGTGCCAGCAGCCTCAGCCTGGGCGGATACGAGCAGTACTTC
TRBV7-2	.	.	TRBJ1-4	CASNFGGLGEKLFF	TGTGCCAGCAACTTCGGCGGGTTAGGGGAAAAACTGTTTTTT